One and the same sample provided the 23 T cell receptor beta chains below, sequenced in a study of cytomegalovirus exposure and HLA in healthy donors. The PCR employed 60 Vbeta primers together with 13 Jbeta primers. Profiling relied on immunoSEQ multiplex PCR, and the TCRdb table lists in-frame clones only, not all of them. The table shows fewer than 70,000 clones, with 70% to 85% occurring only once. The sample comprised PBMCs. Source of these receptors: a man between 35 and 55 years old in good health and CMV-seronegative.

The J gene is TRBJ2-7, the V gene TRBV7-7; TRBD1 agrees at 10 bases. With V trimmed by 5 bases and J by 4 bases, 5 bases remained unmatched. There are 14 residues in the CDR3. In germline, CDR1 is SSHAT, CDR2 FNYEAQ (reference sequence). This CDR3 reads CASSAPGQGYEQYF. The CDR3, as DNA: TGTGCCAGCAGCGCTCCGGGACAGGGGTACGAGCAGTACTTC. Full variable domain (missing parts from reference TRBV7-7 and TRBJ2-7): GAGVSQSPRYKVTKRGQDVTLRCDPISSHATLYWYQQALGQGPEFLTYFNYEAQPDKSGLPSDRFSAERPEGSISTLTIQRTEQRDSAMYRCASSAPGQGYEQYFGPGTRLTVT.

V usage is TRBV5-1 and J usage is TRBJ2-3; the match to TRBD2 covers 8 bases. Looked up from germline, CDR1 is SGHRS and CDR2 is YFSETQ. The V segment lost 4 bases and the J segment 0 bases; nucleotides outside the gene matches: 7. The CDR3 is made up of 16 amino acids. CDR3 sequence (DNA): TGCGCCAGCAGCGGACGGGCGGGGGGTAGCACAGATACGCAGTATTTT. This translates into CASSGRAGGSTDTQYF.

CDR3 nucleotides: TGTGCCAGCAGTCCCCGTCGACTCCGAACCGGGGAGCTGTTTTTT. As protein: CASSPRRLRTGELFF. The V gene is TRBV28, the J gene TRBJ2-2, with D uncertain. Germline V gene data show CDR1 as MDHEN and CDR2 as SYDVKM. CDR3 size: 15 residues. Deletions cut 5 bases from V and 5 bases from J, with 15 bases between.

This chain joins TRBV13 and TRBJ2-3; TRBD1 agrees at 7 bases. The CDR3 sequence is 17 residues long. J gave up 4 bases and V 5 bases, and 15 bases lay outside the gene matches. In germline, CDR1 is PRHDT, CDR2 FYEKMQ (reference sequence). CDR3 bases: TGTGCCAGCAGCCTTCGAAAGGGGGCGCGTTTGTCAGATACGCAGTATTTT. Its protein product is CASSLRKGARLSDTQYF. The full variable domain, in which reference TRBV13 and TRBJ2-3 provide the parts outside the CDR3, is AAGVIQSPRHLIKEKRETATLKCYPIPRHDTVYWYQQGPGQDPQFLISFYEKMQSDKGSIPDRFSAQQFSDYHSELNMSSLELGDSALYFCASSLRKGARLSDTQYFGPGTRLTVL.

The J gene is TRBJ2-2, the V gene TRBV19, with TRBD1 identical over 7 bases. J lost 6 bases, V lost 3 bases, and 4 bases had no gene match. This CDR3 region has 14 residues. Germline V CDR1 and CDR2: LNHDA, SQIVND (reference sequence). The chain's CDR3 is CASSIAGGPGELFF. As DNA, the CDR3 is TGTGCCAGTAGTATCGCAGGGGGTCCCGGGGAGCTGTTTTTT.

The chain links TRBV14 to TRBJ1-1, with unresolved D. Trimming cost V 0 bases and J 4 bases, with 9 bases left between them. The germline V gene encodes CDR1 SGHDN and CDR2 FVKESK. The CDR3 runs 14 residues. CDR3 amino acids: CASSQELALTEAFF. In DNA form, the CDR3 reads TGTGCCAGCAGCCAAGAACTTGCACTCACTGAAGCTTTCTTT.

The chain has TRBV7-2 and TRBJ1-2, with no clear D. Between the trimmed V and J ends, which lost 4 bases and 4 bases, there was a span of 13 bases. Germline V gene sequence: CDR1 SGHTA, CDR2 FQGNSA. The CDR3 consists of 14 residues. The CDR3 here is CASSSSGVRYGYTF. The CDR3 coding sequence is TGTGCCAGCAGCTCGTCCGGGGTTCGCTATGGCTACACCTTC. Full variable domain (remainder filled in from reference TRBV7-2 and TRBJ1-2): GAGVSQSPSNKVTEKGKDVELRCDPISGHTALYWYRQSLGQGLEFLIYFQGNSAPDKSGLPSDRFSAERTGGSVSTLTIQRTQQEDSAVYLCASSSSGVRYGYTFGSGTRLTVV.

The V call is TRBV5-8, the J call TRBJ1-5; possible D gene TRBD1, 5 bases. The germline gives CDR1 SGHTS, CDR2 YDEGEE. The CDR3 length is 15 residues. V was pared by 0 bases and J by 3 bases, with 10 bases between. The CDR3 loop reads CASSLGTGDNQPQHF. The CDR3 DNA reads TGTGCCAGCAGCTTGGGGACGGGGGACAATCAGCCCCAGCATTTT.

CDR3 loop: CASSSRDLDRGYMNTEAFF. Written as DNA, the CDR3 is TGTGCCAGCAGTTCAAGGGATCTTGACAGGGGTTACATGAACACTGAAGCTTTCTTT. The chain employs TRBV27 and TRBJ1-1; 8 positions agree with TRBD1. The trim removed 4 bases at V and 0 bases at J, leaving 16 bases unmatched. Germline V gives CDR1 MNHEY, CDR2 SMNVEV (reference sequence). This CDR3 contains 19 residues.

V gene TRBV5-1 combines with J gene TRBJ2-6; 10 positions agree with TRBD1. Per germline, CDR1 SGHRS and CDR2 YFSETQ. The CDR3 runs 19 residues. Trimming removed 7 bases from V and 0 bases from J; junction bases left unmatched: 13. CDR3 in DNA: TGCGCCAGCGGAGAAACCCCCGGGACAGGGGTCTCTGGGGCCAACGTCCTGACTTTC. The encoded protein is CASGETPGTGVSGANVLTF.

CDR3 amino acids: CASSPITSGGRRDTQYF. In DNA, the CDR3 is TGTGCCAGCAGTCCTATTACGAGCGGGGGGCGACGAGATACGCAGTATTTT. The chain joins TRBV27 to TRBJ2-3; 9 bases are shared with TRBD2. V was clipped by 5 bases and J by 5 bases; unmatched bases: 14. This CDR3 spans 17 amino acids. Germline V gene data show CDR1 as MNHEY and CDR2 as SMNVEV (reference sequence).

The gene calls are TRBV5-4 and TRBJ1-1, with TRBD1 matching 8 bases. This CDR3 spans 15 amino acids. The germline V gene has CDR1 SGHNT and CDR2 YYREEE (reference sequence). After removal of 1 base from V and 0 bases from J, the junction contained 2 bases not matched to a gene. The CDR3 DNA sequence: TGTGCCAGCAGCTTGAGACAGGGGATGAACACTGAAGCTTTCTTT. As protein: CASSLRQGMNTEAFF. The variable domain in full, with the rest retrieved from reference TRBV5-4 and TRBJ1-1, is ETGVTQSPTHLIKTRGQQVTLRCSSQSGHNTVSWYQQALGQGPQFIFQYYREEENGRGNFPPRFSGLQFPNYSSELNVNALELDDSALYLCASSLRQGMNTEAFFGQGTRLTVV.

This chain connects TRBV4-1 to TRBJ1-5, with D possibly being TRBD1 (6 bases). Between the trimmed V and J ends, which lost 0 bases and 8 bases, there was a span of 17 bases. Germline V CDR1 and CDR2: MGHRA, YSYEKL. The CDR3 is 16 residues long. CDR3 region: CASSQDLGGRGEPQHF. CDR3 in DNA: TGCGCCAGCAGCCAAGATCTTGGGGGCAGGGGAGAGCCCCAGCATTTT.

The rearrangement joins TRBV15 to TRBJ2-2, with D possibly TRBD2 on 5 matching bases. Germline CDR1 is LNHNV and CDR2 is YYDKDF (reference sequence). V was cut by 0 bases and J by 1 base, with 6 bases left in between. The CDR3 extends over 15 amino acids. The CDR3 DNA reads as TGTGCCACCAGCAGAGATCGGGGGAACACCGGGGAGCTGTTTTTT. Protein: CATSRDRGNTGELFF.

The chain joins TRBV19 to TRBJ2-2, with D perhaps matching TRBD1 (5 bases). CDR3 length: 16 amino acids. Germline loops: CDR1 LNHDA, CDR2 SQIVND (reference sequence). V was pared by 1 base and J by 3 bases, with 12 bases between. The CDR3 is CASSIAPGPDTGELFF. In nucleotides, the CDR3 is TGTGCCAGTAGTATAGCTCCAGGGCCCGACACCGGGGAGCTGTTTTTT.

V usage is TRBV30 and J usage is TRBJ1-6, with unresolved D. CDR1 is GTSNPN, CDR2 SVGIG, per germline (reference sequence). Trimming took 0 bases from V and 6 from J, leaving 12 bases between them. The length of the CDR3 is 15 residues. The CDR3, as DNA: TGTGCCTGGAGTGTAACGGGGAAGACTAATTCACCCCTCCACTTT. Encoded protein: CAWSVTGKTNSPLHF.

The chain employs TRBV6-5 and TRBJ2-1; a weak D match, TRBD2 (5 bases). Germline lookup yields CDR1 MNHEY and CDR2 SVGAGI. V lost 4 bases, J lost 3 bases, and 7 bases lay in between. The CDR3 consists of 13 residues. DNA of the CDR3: TGTGCCAGCAGTTGGACTGGCTACAATGAGCAGTTCTTC. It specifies CASSWTGYNEQFF.

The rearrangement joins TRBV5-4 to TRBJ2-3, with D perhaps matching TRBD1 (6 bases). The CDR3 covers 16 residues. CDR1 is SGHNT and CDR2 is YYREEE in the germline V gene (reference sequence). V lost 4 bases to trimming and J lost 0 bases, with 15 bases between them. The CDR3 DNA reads TGTGCCAGCAGCGCCAAAACAGGGAGCAGCACAGATACGCAGTATTTT. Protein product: CASSAKTGSSTDTQYF.

This CDR3 is CASSIFNRNSYEQYV. The CDR3 nucleotides are TGTGCCAGTAGTATTTTTAACAGGAACTCCTACGAGCAGTACGTC. The chain links TRBV19 to TRBJ2-7; TRBD1 is a possible D gene (5 bases). The CDR3 is 15 amino acids. CDR1 and CDR2 from the germline V gene are LNHDA and SQIVND (reference sequence). V gave up 3 bases and J gave up 0 bases, with 12 bases separating them.

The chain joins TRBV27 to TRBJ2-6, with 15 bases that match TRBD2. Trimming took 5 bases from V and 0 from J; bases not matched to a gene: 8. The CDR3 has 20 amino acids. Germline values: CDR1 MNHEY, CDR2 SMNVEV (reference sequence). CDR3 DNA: TGTGCCAGCAGTAGAGGGACTAGCGGGGGGACCTTCTCTGGGGCCAACGTCCTGACTTTC. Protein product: CASSRGTSGGTFSGANVLTF.

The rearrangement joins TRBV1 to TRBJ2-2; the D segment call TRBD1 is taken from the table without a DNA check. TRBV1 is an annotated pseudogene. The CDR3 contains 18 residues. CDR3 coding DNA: TGCACCGGAGCTCCCGGGACAGGGGGTCCTTGGAACACCGGGGAGCTGTTTTTT. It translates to CTGAPGTGGPWNTGELFF.

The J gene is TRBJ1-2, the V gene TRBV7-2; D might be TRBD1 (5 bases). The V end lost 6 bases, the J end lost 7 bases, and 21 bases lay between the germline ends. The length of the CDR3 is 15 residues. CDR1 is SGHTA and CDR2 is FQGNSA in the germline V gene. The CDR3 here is CASRPGGAVLAGYTF. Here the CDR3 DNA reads TGTGCCAGCAGACCCGGCGGGGCGGTATTGGCTGGCTACACCTTC.

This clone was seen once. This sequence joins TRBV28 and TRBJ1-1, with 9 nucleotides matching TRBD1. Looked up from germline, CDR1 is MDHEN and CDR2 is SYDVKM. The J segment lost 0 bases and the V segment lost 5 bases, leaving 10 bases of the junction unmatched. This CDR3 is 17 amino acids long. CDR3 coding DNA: TGTGCCAGCAGTCTACAGGGGGCGGGTTCGGTGAACACTGAAGCTTTCTTT. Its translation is CASSLQGAGSVNTEAFF.